The clone carrying this T cell receptor beta chain was seen only a few times. The target antigen is unknown. This CDR3 is missing its conserved last phenylalanine or tryptophan, likely due to a read error. This entry belongs to a study of read filtering for tumor transcriptome and immune sequencing. Study in general: The cohort had approximately 16 men and over twelve women aged roughly 47 to 90, mean approximately 66 years.

This CDR3 spans 16 amino acids. V lost 5 bases to trimming and J lost 3 bases; unmatched junction nucleotides: 5. Study-level findings and limits: Dropping single-read clonotypes raised IR-seq and RNA-seq shared-clonotype correlation.

Molecular barcoded adaptors covering alpha/delta and beta/gamma chains were used on around 370 ng RNA. TCRdb reanalysed the reads using MiXCR and keeps one entry per CDR3 protein. This table holds 100,000 to 150,000 distinct CDR3 sequences, about 12% found once. The origin of this receptor is a donor aged 40 or older with multiple myeloma. Sequencing was done on a sample of a population of CD138-negative cells sorted from bone marrow. The chain employs TRBV12-3 or TRBV12-4 and TRBJ2-1; 12 nucleotides align to TRBD2. The CDR3 DNA reads TGTGCCAGCAGTCCCGGACTAGCGGGGTACTACAATGAGCAGTTCCTC. Translating it yields CASSPGLAGYYNEQFL.